These 21 T cell receptor beta chains originate from one sample sequenced in a study of blood T cells in healthy people across ages. The authors ran a second PCR of about 6 to 12 cycles using a sample-barcoded 5' primer and a J-beta primer mix. TCRdb re-called the 5' RACE reads through MiXCR, storing one row per CDR3 protein. The sample lists around 780,000 distinct CDR3 sequences; around 24% were seen once. This sample was also put to use in a study of T cells of mothers and their children.

The material sequenced was blood. The origin of the receptors is a boy aged 5-17 years in good health.

The chain combines TRBV5-1 with TRBJ2-7; D not resolved. This CDR3 is 14 amino acids long. Looked up from germline, CDR1 is SGHRS and CDR2 is YFSETQ. V was shortened by 4 bases and J by 5 bases, with 16 bases between the two germline ends. The DNA for the CDR3 is TGCGCCAGCAGCCCAAGCGTAGGGAACCACGAGCAGTACTTC. Encoded protein: CASSPSVGNHEQYF.

This chain connects TRBV20-1 to TRBJ1-4; TRBD1 might be the D (5 bases). The germline V gene encodes CDR1 DFQATT and CDR2 SNEGSKA (reference sequence). The germline V and J ends were trimmed by 0 bases and 8 bases, with 28 bases remaining between them. The CDR3 extends over 19 amino acids. This CDR3 reads CSARDPSRAEGTIGEKLFF. As DNA, the CDR3 is TGCAGTGCTAGAGATCCGAGCCGGGCAGAGGGGACTATAGGAGAAAAACTGTTTTTT.

This clonotype is a singleton in its sample. The junction differs from germline at one of its ends, possibly a read error. This chain joins TRBV6-1 and TRBJ2-3; perhaps D is TRBD1 or TRBD2 (6 bases each). The V gene's germline CDR1 is MNHNS and CDR2 SASEGT. This CDR3 is built from 15 residues. CDR3 residues: CAGSDYGGGTDTQYF. The CDR3 DNA is TGTGCCGGCAGTGATTACGGGGGCGGCACAGATACGCAGTATTTT.

The genes are TRBV3-1 and TRBJ2-5, with D perhaps TRBD1 or TRBD2 (6 bases each). The J call may be faulty, since TRBJ2-1 better matches the DNA end. Germline values: CDR1 LGHDT, CDR2 YNNKEL (reference sequence). CDR3 length equals 15 residues. CDR3 sequence: CASSPYGGRGGEQFF. DNA for the CDR3: TGTGCCAGCAGCCCTTATGGGGGGCGGGGCGGTGAGCAGTTCTTC.

This clonotype was seen a handful of times. This chain joins TRBV5-1 and TRBJ2-1, with 13 bases fitting TRBD2. CDR1 SGHRS and CDR2 YFSETQ come from the germline V gene. With V trimmed by 4 bases and J by 5 bases, 3 bases remained unmatched. CDR3 length: 15 residues. The CDR3 loop reads CASSQLAGGDNEQFF. The CDR3 DNA reads as TGCGCCAGCAGCCAACTAGCGGGGGGGGACAATGAGCAGTTCTTC.

This clonotype was observed at least ten times. The chain carries TRBV4-1 and TRBJ2-7; 9 nucleotides agree with TRBD1. With 2 bases clipped from V and 7 bases from J, the junction kept 12 bases outside the gene matches. This CDR3 has 16 amino acids. Germline V gene data show CDR1 as MGHRA and CDR2 as YSYEKL. Written as DNA, the CDR3 is TGCGCCAGCAGCCAACGACAGGGGGGTCCGAGTGGGGAGCAGTACTTC. The encoded protein is CASSQRQGGPSGEQYF.

This clonotype showed up just once. A junction end diverges from the germline sequence, so it may reflect a read error. The genes are TRBV19 and TRBJ2-3; D gene unclear. The CDR3 has 12 amino acids. Germline V gene data show CDR1 as LNHDA and CDR2 as SQIVND (reference sequence). Written as DNA, the CDR3 is TGTGCCAGTAGTATCAGCACAAATACGCAGTATTTT. Its protein is CASSISTNTQYF.

The table lists this clonotype with many counts. The chain uses TRBV5-1 and TRBJ2-5; D call uncertain. Germline V gives CDR1 SGHRS, CDR2 YFSETQ. This CDR3 is built from 13 residues. V gave up 4 bases and J gave up 5 bases, with 12 bases separating them. The CDR3 DNA is TGCGCCAGCAGCCCGGGCGGCCTCGAGACCCAGTACTTC. Translated: CASSPGGLETQYF.

The chain carries TRBV5-6 and TRBJ1-1, with D uncertain. V shed 6 bases and J shed 1 base, with 10 bases lying between them. Germline V gives CDR1 SGHDT, CDR2 YYEEEE. CDR3 length equals 13 residues. For the CDR3, the DNA is TGTGCCAGCACCGTGGTGGGGAACACTGAAGCTTTCTTT. It encodes CASTVVGNTEAFF.

This clonotype was picked up a small number of times. This sequence joins TRBV20-1 and TRBJ2-3; 9 nucleotides align to TRBD2. CDR3 size: 16 residues. Germline V gene data show CDR1 as DFQATT and CDR2 as SNEGSKA (reference sequence). V was clipped by 5 bases and J by 5 bases; unmatched bases: 14. Here the CDR3 reads CSAARGSGGRVDTQYF. The CDR3, as DNA: TGCAGTGCTGCCCGGGGAAGCGGGGGGCGGGTAGATACGCAGTATTTT.

The rearrangement uses TRBV5-6 and TRBJ2-1; D is possibly TRBD2 (6 bases). The CDR3 runs to 16 residues. V was shortened by 2 bases and J by 2 bases, with 14 bases between the two germline ends. CDR1 is SGHDT, CDR2 YYEEEE, per germline. CDR3 residues: CASSLVPSAAYNEQFF. For the CDR3, the DNA is TGTGCCAGCAGCTTAGTACCTAGCGCCGCCTACAATGAGCAGTTCTTC.

This chain joins TRBV30 and TRBJ2-1; 13 bases line up with TRBD2. The CDR3 has 17 amino acids. The junction had 7 bases not matched to a gene; V was cut back by 2 bases and J by 3 bases. Germline CDR1 and CDR2: GTSNPN and SVGIG (reference sequence). CDR3 sequence: CAWSPVLAGGLYNEQFF. Here the CDR3 DNA reads TGTGCCTGGAGTCCAGTACTAGCGGGGGGGCTCTACAATGAGCAGTTCTTC.

The chain carries TRBV7-9 and TRBJ2-2; a weak D match, TRBD2 (5 bases). V lost 5 bases, J lost 5 bases, and 12 bases lay in between. The CDR3 totals 14 residues. Germline-derived CDR1 and CDR2 are SEHNR and FQNEAQ (reference sequence). The CDR3 loop reads CASSKLGETGELFF. The CDR3 DNA reads as TGTGCCAGCAGCAAATTGGGAGAAACCGGGGAGCTGTTTTTT.

This chain uses TRBV12-3 or TRBV12-4 with TRBJ1-3; tentative D call: TRBD1 (5 bases). V lost 10 bases and J 4 bases, leaving 11 bases between the germline ends. The CDR3 length is 12 residues. CDR3 sequence (DNA): TGTGCCACAGGGTCGGGGGGAAACACCATATATTTT. Residues: CATGSGGNTIYF.

This chain uses TRBV6-5 with TRBJ2-7, with D possibly TRBD2 on 7 matching bases. CDR3 length equals 16 residues. Trimming pared 0 bases from V and 3 bases from J, leaving 15 bases between. Germline-derived CDR1 and CDR2 are MNHEY and SVGAGI. The chain's CDR3 is CASSYSPRGPIYEQYF. The CDR3 DNA reads TGTGCCAGCAGTTACTCGCCGCGGGGGCCCATCTACGAGCAGTACTTC.

This chain uses TRBV20-1 with TRBJ1-4; a weak D match, TRBD1 (5 bases). CDR1 and CDR2 (germline): DFQATT, SNEGSKA (reference sequence). CDR3 length: 13 residues. CDR3 nucleotide sequence: TGCAGCGCTCCCGCGGGGGTAGATGAAAAACTGTTTTTT. It yields the protein CSAPAGVDEKLFF.

This clonotype was seen a few times. J is TRBJ2-5 and V is TRBV20-1; D not certain. The closer fit of TRBJ2-1 to the DNA end suggests the J call may be wrong. The CDR3 has 11 amino acids. The germline V gene encodes CDR1 DFQATT and CDR2 SNEGSKA (reference sequence). The CDR3 here is CSAGSDNEQFF. The CDR3 nucleotides read TGCAGTGCGGGATCGGACAATGAGCAGTTCTTC.

This clonotype was found a few times. The chain couples TRBV12-3 or TRBV12-4 to TRBJ2-1; 7 positions agree with TRBD2. The last part of the DNA fits TRBJ2-5 better; the J call may be wrong. CDR3 size: 15 residues. In nucleotides, the CDR3 is TGTGCCAGCAGTTTATGGCTAGCGGAACAAGAGACCCAGTACTTC. Translated, it gives CASSLWLAEQETQYF.

This clonotype was observed a handful of times. CDR3 protein: CASSGPRGIPWRETQYF. The CDR3 DNA reads as TGTGCCAGCAGTGGCCCCCGCGGGATACCTTGGCGAGAGACCCAGTACTTC. The chain couples TRBV6-1 to TRBJ2-5; maybe TRBD2 (6 bases). The CDR3 has 17 amino acids. V dropped 4 bases and J dropped 4 bases, with 22 bases sitting between them. From germline, CDR1 is MNHNS and CDR2 SASEGT.

This sequence joins TRBV28 and TRBJ2-7, with TRBD1 matching over 8 bases. CDR1 and CDR2 (germline): MDHEN, SYDVKM. J gave up 3 bases and V 7 bases, and 8 bases lay outside the gene matches. The CDR3 has 14 residues. The CDR3, as DNA: TGTGCCAGCACCCTCGGGACAGGACTCTACGAGCAGTACTTC. Its translation is CASTLGTGLYEQYF.

The J gene is TRBJ1-4, the V gene TRBV30; D possibly corresponds to TRBD1 (5 bases). V lost 1 base and J 5 bases, leaving 8 bases between the germline ends. The CDR3 contains 13 residues. Germline V gene sequence: CDR1 GTSNPN, CDR2 SVGIG (reference sequence). CDR3 sequence reads: CAWSGGGNEKLFF. CDR3 coding DNA: TGTGCCTGGAGTGGGGGGGGAAATGAAAAACTGTTTTTT.